This entry is about one T cell receptor (beta chain). There is no known antigen for this receptor. No qualities accompany the bases; no much larger clone lies one base away. The CDR3 goes from the cysteine to the phenylalanine over 15 residues. The kept DNA is CDR3 alone, 45 bases in frame from the first base. V is cut by 0 bases and J by 6 bases, and the space between the germline ends is 12 bases. Taken from the germline V gene, the CDR1 and CDR2 loops are SGDLS and YYNGEE. Patients with autoimmune disease history or receiving systemic immunosuppression were excluded from the trial. In every dose cohort, peripheral blood was drawn for TCR sequencing at baseline, cycle 4 day 1, and cycle 7 day 1. The samples were taken from a phase I, first-in-human, multicenter, open-label dose-escalation trial of ivuxolimab. Adults with locally advanced or metastatic head and neck squamous cell, hepatocellular, melanoma or renal cell carcinoma were enrolled in the trial. Before TCR sequencing, CD4+ T cells and CD8+ T cells from peripheral blood were sorted into separate populations.

Genomic DNA was isolated from the sorted cells so that the TCRbeta CDR3 region could be sequenced. The immunoSEQ Assay was used for sequencing of TCRbeta CDR3 regions. TCRdb obtained this table from immuneACCESS and retained in-frame rearrangements with V and J assigned. These tables miss some clones; where compared with another copy, unresolved V genes account for less than half of the shortfall, and the remainder is unexplained. The sample profile shows some 17,000 clones; around 83% of them were found once. Of the sample, around 15% is held by the ten largest clones. The sample is drawn from a study of OX40 agonist ivuxolimab in advanced cancers. Study-wide context: Ivuxolimab was a fully human IgG2 agonistic monoclonal antibody targeting the costimulatory receptor OX40 (CD134). The paper describes the monotherapy dose-escalation part (N of about 47 patients) of the phase I trial of ivuxolimab. Three dose-escalation patients achieved partial responses, one with hepatocellular carcinoma and two with cutaneous melanoma. Among the roughly 50 dose-escalation patients, around 20 had hepatocellular carcinoma, some 15 melanoma, 9 renal cell carcinoma and 9 head and neck cancer. In the dose-escalation cohort, 82.7% of patients were male, and the mean age was approximately 60 years, with a range of about 23 to 90. Patients were allowed to have had prior anti-PD-1, anti-PD-L1 or anti-CTLA-4 therapy, and around 37% of the dose-escalation patients had previously received checkpoint inhibitors. Intravenous ivuxolimab was administered to patients every 2 weeks at six dose levels: 0.01, 0.1, 0.3, 1.5, 3 and 10 mg/kg. The point of sequencing TCRbeta in the periphery was to test whether ivuxolimab changed TCR sequence diversity and drove clonal T-cell expansion. What the study reported, not specific to this receptor: On average, CD8+ T cells showed more expanded clones than CD4+ T cells after ivuxolimab. In the 0.1-3.0 mg/kg groups, partial responders were among the patients with the lowest normalized peripheral clonal expansion, particularly in CD8+ T cells. Low levels of normalized T-cell clonal expansion were also seen in some patients who did not respond. At doses of 0.1 to 3.0 mg/kg, clonal expansion of both CD4+ and CD8+ blood T cells was observed from baseline to week 6. The antigen specificity of the clonally expanded peripheral T cells was not determined.

The material sequenced was CD4+ or CD8+ T cells sorted from blood, taken in a trial of the OX40 agonist ivuxolimab. The clonotype was recovered from an adult with an advanced solid tumor such as melanoma, head and neck, liver or kidney cancer. The chain joins TRBV9 to TRBJ2-2, with the D gene not confidently named. CDR3 reads: CASSVGSGVSGELFF. The sequenced DNA: TGTGCCAGCAGCGTAGGGTCCGGAGTCTCCGGGGAGCTGTTTTTT. Full variable domain (CDR3 extended with the reference TRBV9 and TRBJ2-2 proteins): DSGVTQTPKHLITATGQRVTLRCSPRSGDLSVYWYQQSLDQGLQFLIQYYNGEERAKGNILERFSAQQFPDLHSELNLSSLELGDSALYFCASSVGSGVSGELFFGEGSRLTVL.